These 26 T cell receptor beta chains share one sample of origin, sequenced in a study of T cell clones after liver transplantation. Clones were read by immunoSEQ multiplex PCR, and TCRdb kept only the in-frame ones, dropping some. The repertoire holds some 20,000 clones, with about 77% as singletons. The sequencing here drew on CD8+ T cells from blood, taken more than 53 months after liver transplant. These receptors came from a human patient who received a liver transplant. Some T cells may be transferred from the graft donor.

Comments on this clone: A far larger clone is only one base removed, so a read error is likely. The chain carries TRBV1 and TRBJ1-3; the table's D call of TRBD1 was not tested on the DNA. TRBV1 is termed a pseudogene. This CDR3 has 17 amino acids. CDR3 bases: TGCACCAGCAGCCAAGGGCCGGGACAGGGACCCGGAAACACCATATATTTT. Its translation: CTSSQGPGQGPGNTIYF.

V is TRBV23-1 and J is TRBJ2-7, with TRBD1 matching over 8 bases. TRBV23-1 counts as an open reading frame of uncertain function. V gave up 3 bases and J gave up 0 bases; unmatched junction bases: 10. The CDR3 loop spans 17 amino acids. CDR3 sequence reads: CASSHPAPDRVSYEQYF. The CDR3, as DNA: TGCGCCAGCAGTCATCCCGCCCCGGACAGGGTCTCCTACGAGCAGTACTTC.

The chain joins TRBV6-1 to TRBJ1-4, with D tentatively TRBD1 (5 bases). Germline loops: CDR1 MNHNS, CDR2 SASEGT. The CDR3 extends over 15 amino acids. Trimming left V 2 bases short and J 11 bases short, with 18 bases between. In DNA form, the CDR3 reads TGTGCCAGCAGTGAACTCTGGTCCCTAGAGGGGAAACTGTTTTTT. Protein: CASSELWSLEGKLFF.

The chain links TRBV9 to TRBJ1-2; perhaps TRBD1 as D (5 bases). V was clipped by 5 bases and J by 8 bases, with 7 bases between them. Germline values: CDR1 SGDLS, CDR2 YYNGEE. This CDR3 has 10 amino acids. CDR3 sequence: CASRGEGYTF. CDR3 DNA sequence: TGTGCCAGCAGAGGGGAAGGCTACACCTTC.

V and J are TRBV6-5 and TRBJ1-1, with TRBD1 matching 9 bases. V lost 4 bases to trimming and J lost 5 bases; unmatched junction nucleotides: 5. This CDR3 comprises 14 residues. Per germline, CDR1 MNHEY and CDR2 SVGAGI. The CDR3 protein is CASSLQGARTEAFF. The CDR3 DNA is TGTGCCAGCAGTTTACAGGGGGCGCGGACTGAAGCTTTCTTT.

This clone showed up just a few times. This chain joins TRBV11-3 and TRBJ2-5; TRBD1 matches at 7 bases. The CDR3 is 15 residues long. After removal of 5 bases from V and 5 bases from J, the junction contained 11 bases not matched to a gene. Germline V gene data show CDR1 as SGHNT and CDR2 as YENEEA. CDR3: CASSPSGTVQETQYF. CDR3 DNA: TGTGCCAGCAGCCCTTCAGGGACAGTCCAGGAGACCCAGTACTTC.

The chain joins TRBV15 to TRBJ1-3; 9 bases are a match to TRBD1. Germline loops: CDR1 LNHNV, CDR2 YYDKDF (reference sequence). This CDR3 is 15 amino acids long. The trim removed 3 bases at V and 5 bases at J, leaving 5 bases unmatched. The CDR3, as DNA: TGTGCCACCAGCAGCACAGGGGGCCCGAGAAACACCATATATTTT. It yields the protein CATSSTGGPRNTIYF.

This clone showed up just once. V is TRBV11-3 and J is TRBJ2-3; 11 bases match TRBD2. V was clipped by 5 bases and J by 4 bases; unmatched bases: 20. The CDR3 consists of 20 residues. Germline V lookup: CDR1 SGHNT, CDR2 YENEEA. The CDR3 bases are TGTGCCAGCAGCCAATCGGGGGCCCGACTAGCGGGGTTCGCGGCAGATACGCAGTATTTT. Residues: CASSQSGARLAGFAADTQYF.

The chain couples TRBV6-5 to TRBJ1-4, with D maybe TRBD1 (5 bases). The ends were cut back, 6 bases at V and 5 bases at J, with 16 bases in the middle. Germline V CDR1 and CDR2: MNHEY, SVGAGI. The CDR3 sequence is 15 residues long. DNA of the CDR3: TGTGCCAGCAGGCCGTTTGGTAGGGGAAATGAAAAACTGTTTTTT. It is translated as CASRPFGRGNEKLFF.

The table lists this clone with a few counts. Because the CDR3's place on the DNA is in doubt, the DNA is left out and the CDR3 is given as listed by TCRdb. The rearrangement joins TRBV19 to TRBJ1-5. Germline assignment: CDR1 LNHDA and CDR2 SQIVND (reference sequence). Both ends counted, the CDR3 spans 16 residues. The CDR3 sequence is CASTSGGQLINQPQHF.

This rearrangement joins TRBV9 to TRBJ2-7, with a possible D match to TRBD2 (6 bases). V lost 0 bases and J 5 bases, leaving 15 bases between the germline ends. The CDR3 is 15 residues long. Per germline, CDR1 SGDLS and CDR2 YYNGEE. CDR3 region: CASSVVTSGLNEQYF. For the CDR3, the DNA is TGTGCCAGCAGCGTAGTAACCAGCGGGTTAAACGAGCAGTACTTC.

The gene calls are TRBV28 and TRBJ2-2; the D is unclear. The CDR3 length is 11 residues. Germline V lookup: CDR1 MDHEN, CDR2 SYDVKM. Trimming stripped 7 bases from V and 6 bases from J, with 6 bases between. DNA for the CDR3: TGTGCCAGCACCCGGTCCGGGGAGCTGTTTTTT. Protein product: CASTRSGELFF.

The rearrangement joins TRBV6-1 to TRBJ1-5; 7 bases match TRBD1. V dropped 2 bases and J dropped 2; count of bases not matched to a gene: 6. This CDR3 is built from 16 residues. The germline gives CDR1 MNHNS, CDR2 SASEGT. Here the CDR3 reads CASSESEGAGNQPQHF. CDR3 sequence (DNA): TGTGCCAGCAGTGAATCAGAGGGGGCTGGCAATCAGCCCCAGCATTTT.

The chain couples TRBV10-3 to TRBJ2-7; D possibly corresponds to TRBD1 (6 bases). Germline loops: CDR1 ENHRY, CDR2 SYGVKD. V gave up 3 bases and J gave up 3 bases, with 12 bases separating them. The CDR3 loop spans 14 amino acids. CDR3 nucleotides: TGTGCCATCAGTGACCGACAGGCTGTCTACGAGCAGTACTTC. This translates into CAISDRQAVYEQYF.

J is TRBJ1-3 and V is TRBV28, with 7 bases aligning to TRBD1. V shed 5 bases and J 1 base; nucleotides not matched to a gene: 11. This CDR3 is built from 17 residues. Germline-derived CDR1 and CDR2 are MDHEN and SYDVKM. In nucleotides, the CDR3 is TGTGCCAGCAGTCCGGGGGACAGCCAAGTTTCTGGAAACACCATATATTTT. This sequence encodes CASSPGDSQVSGNTIYF. The variable domain in full, with the rest retrieved from reference TRBV28 and TRBJ1-3, is DVKVTQSSRYLVKRTGEKVFLECVQDMDHENMFWYRQDPGLGLRLIYFSYDVKMKEKGDIPEGYSVSREKKERFSLILESASTNQTSMYLCASSPGDSQVSGNTIYFGEGSWLTVV.

This chain connects TRBV28 to TRBJ2-3; D remains unclear. This CDR3 comprises 12 residues. Germline V gene data show CDR1 as MDHEN and CDR2 as SYDVKM. V was cut by 3 bases and J by 6 bases, with 7 bases left in between. The CDR3 region has the DNA TGTGCCAGCAGTTTCTCTCGGGATACGCAGTATTTT. Encoded protein: CASSFSRDTQYF.

The chain links TRBV27 to TRBJ1-2; possible D gene TRBD1, 6 bases. Trimming removed 6 bases from V and 4 bases from J, with 15 bases in between. Per the germline V gene, CDR1 is MNHEY and CDR2 is SMNVEV (reference sequence). The CDR3 consists of 14 residues. CDR3 sequence reads: CASSSHTGTYGYTF. The CDR3 region has the DNA TGTGCCAGCAGCTCCCATACAGGGACCTATGGCTACACCTTC.

The chain employs TRBV5-1 and TRBJ2-7; 12 bases agree with TRBD1. Germline V gene data show CDR1 as SGHRS and CDR2 as YFSETQ. The CDR3 totals 14 residues. V was pared by 4 bases and J by 6 bases, with 5 bases of the junction left unmatched. The CDR3 nucleotides are TGCGCCAGCAGCGTGGGACAGGGGGCGCCCGAGCAGTACTTC. It encodes CASSVGQGAPEQYF. Together with reference TRBV5-1 and TRBJ2-7, the CDR3 gives the full variable domain: KAGVTQTPRYLIKTRGQQVTLSCSPISGHRSVSWYQQTPGQGLQFLFEYFSETQRNKGNFPGRFSGRQFSNSRSEMNVSTLELGDSALYLCASSVGQGAPEQYFGPGTRLTVT.

The genes are TRBV9 and TRBJ1-5; 7 bases align to TRBD1. V trimming: 4 bases; J trimming: 5 bases; junction bases outside the gene matches: 6. The germline V gene has CDR1 SGDLS and CDR2 YYNGEE. This CDR3 comprises 14 residues. The CDR3 loop reads CASSPGQDHQPQHF. CDR3 bases: TGTGCCAGCAGCCCCGGACAGGACCATCAGCCCCAGCATTTT.

This clone was detected a few times. The chain uses TRBV4-2 and TRBJ1-1; a possible D gene is TRBD1 (6 bases). The CDR3 has 13 amino acids. The V end was cut by 6 bases, the J end by 3 bases, with 11 bases between. Per the germline V gene, CDR1 is LGHNA and CDR2 is YNFKEQ. Here the CDR3 DNA reads TGTGCCAGCAGACAGGGTGGAGACACTGAAGCTTTCTTT. Translated: CASRQGGDTEAFF.

This clone was recorded only once. The V gene is TRBV27, the J gene TRBJ2-7, with D hard to call. CDR1 MNHEY and CDR2 SMNVEV come from the germline V gene (reference sequence). The length of the CDR3 is 11 residues. The V end was cut by 7 bases, the J end by 6 bases, with 10 bases between. CDR3 protein: CASIWTAEQYF. The CDR3 bases are TGTGCCAGCATCTGGACGGCCGAGCAGTACTTC.

This chain uses TRBV12-5 with TRBJ2-1, with 7 bases identical to TRBD1. CDR3 length: 14 residues. V lost 1 base, J lost 8 bases, and 5 bases stayed unmatched. The germline V gene encodes CDR1 LGHNT and CDR2 FRNRAP. CDR3 sequence reads: CASGLGQGWDEQFF. The DNA for the CDR3 is TGTGCTAGTGGTTTGGGACAGGGATGGGATGAGCAGTTCTTC.

In its sample, this clone was seen a few times. V usage is TRBV5-4 and J usage is TRBJ2-7; 10 bases are a match to TRBD1. J lost 7 bases, V lost 3 bases, and 7 bases had no gene match. CDR1 is SGHNT and CDR2 is YYREEE in the germline V gene (reference sequence). CDR3 length: 14 amino acids. CDR3 in DNA: TGTGCCAGCAGCTCCGGACAGGGGGGTCGGGAGCAGTACTTC. This gives the protein CASSSGQGGREQYF.

The rearrangement joins TRBV19 to TRBJ1-6, with 7 bases matching TRBD1. This CDR3 is 15 amino acids long. In germline, CDR1 is LNHDA, CDR2 SQIVND (reference sequence). V trimming: 7 bases; J trimming: 9 bases; junction bases outside the gene matches: 12. In DNA form, the CDR3 reads TGTGCCAGTACCGATAGGACAGGTGGGGGTTCACCCCTCCACTTT. Amino acid sequence: CASTDRTGGGSPLHF.

The chain is built from TRBV6-1 and TRBJ2-7; 9 bases map to TRBD1. The ends lost 5 bases at V and 5 bases at J; junction bases unmatched: 7. The CDR3 spans 14 residues. Germline CDR1 is MNHNS and CDR2 is SASEGT. The CDR3 DNA is TGTGCCAGCAGTCTGACAGGGGGAAGGAACGAGCAGTACTTC. Translated: CASSLTGGRNEQYF.

This clone was recorded a few times. This chain uses TRBV19 with TRBJ1-6; D is possibly TRBD1 (5 bases). Trimming took 6 bases from V and 8 from J, leaving 17 bases between them. There are 15 residues in the CDR3. Germline CDR1 LNHDA, CDR2 SQIVND (reference sequence). The CDR3 protein is CASSDRDGGYSPLHF. DNA of the CDR3: TGTGCCAGTAGCGATAGGGACGGAGGTTATTCACCCCTCCACTTT.